This T cell receptor (beta chain) is from a study of CD8 T cells in ankylosing spondylitis. General study points: Characteristic of ankylosing spondylitis blood, it appeared, was a TCR beta motif comprising 7 to 9 highly homologous variants. Some motif variants were previously reported in reactive arthritis synovial fluid and blood.

CDR1 is DFQATT and CDR2 is SNEGSKA in the germline V gene (reference sequence). V lost 1 base to trimming and J lost 5 bases; unmatched junction nucleotides: 4. This CDR3 is built from 14 residues. Library preparation for TCR beta used quantitative 5'-RACE with molecular barcodes. Each CDR3 protein is one row after TCRdb ran MiXCR on the 5' RACE reads. The sample shows 200,000 to 250,000 distinct CDR3 sequences, approximately 16% of them seen only once. On this clonotype: Its antigen is not known.

This clonotype was sampled from a male donor with ankylosing spondylitis. V is TRBV20-1 and J is TRBJ2-5; 10 bases are shared with TRBD1. Source material: blood, either unsorted or a sorted T cell fraction (not recorded which). The CDR3: CSARGTGGRETQYF. The CDR3 DNA follows: TGCAGTGCTAGAGGGACAGGGGGTAGGGAGACCCAGTACTTC.